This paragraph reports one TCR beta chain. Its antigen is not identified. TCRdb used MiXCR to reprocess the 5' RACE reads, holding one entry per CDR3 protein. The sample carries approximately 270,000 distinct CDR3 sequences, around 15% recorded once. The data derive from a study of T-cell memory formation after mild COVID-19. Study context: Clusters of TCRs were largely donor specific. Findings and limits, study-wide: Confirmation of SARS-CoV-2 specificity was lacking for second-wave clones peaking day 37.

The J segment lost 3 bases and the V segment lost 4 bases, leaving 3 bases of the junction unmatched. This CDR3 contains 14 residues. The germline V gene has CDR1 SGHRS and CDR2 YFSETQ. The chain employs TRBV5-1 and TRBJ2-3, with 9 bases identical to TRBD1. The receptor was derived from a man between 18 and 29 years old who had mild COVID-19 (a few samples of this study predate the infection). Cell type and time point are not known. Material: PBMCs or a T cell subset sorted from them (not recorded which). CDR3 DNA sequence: TGCGCCAGCAGCCGGGACAGGGAGACAGATACGCAGTATTTT. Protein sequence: CASSRDRETDTQYF.